A single sample gave rise to the 27 T cell receptor beta chains below, sequenced in a study of human T cells and chemical hapten exposure. Documented time point: patch test 1, 2 weeks after DPC sensitization. Treatment defined: therapeutic diphenylcyclopropenone sensitization with weekly scalp DPC. MiXCR was run by TCRdb on the RACE reads, yielding one entry per CDR3 protein. Among 75,000 to 100,000 distinct CDR3 sequences listed, around an eighth were seen once. The material sequenced was whole blood, taken in connection with sensitization to the hapten diphenylcyclopropenone (DPC). The receptors stem from a woman between 40 and 50 years old with alopecia areata. Some clones in this sample may be carry-over from other donors' samples.

This clonotype was counted many times. The rearrangement joins TRBV12-3 or TRBV12-4 to TRBJ2-1; 9 bases match TRBD1. The V segment lost 6 bases and the J segment 7 bases; nucleotides outside the gene matches: 4. The CDR3 has 13 amino acids. The CDR3 nucleotides are TGTGCCAGCAGCTGGGGACAGGGAAATGAGCAGTTCTTC. Protein product: CASSWGQGNEQFF.

The CDR3 coding sequence is TGTGCCAGCAGTTTATACCGCACCGGGGAGCTGTTTTTT. As protein: CASSLYRTGELFF. This chain connects TRBV12-3 or TRBV12-4 to TRBJ2-2; D gene uncertain. Deletions cut 2 bases from V and 4 bases from J, with 5 bases between. There are 13 residues in the CDR3.

The table lists this clonotype with many counts. This sequence joins TRBV5-1 and TRBJ2-2; 9 bases match TRBD2. J lost 5 bases, V lost 4 bases, and 6 bases had no gene match. This CDR3 is built from 15 residues. Per the germline V gene, CDR1 is SGHRS and CDR2 is YFSETQ. The CDR3 sequence is CASSRASGETGELFF. DNA of the CDR3: TGCGCCAGCAGCCGAGCTAGCGGGGAGACCGGGGAGCTGTTTTTT.

This clonotype has a handful of counts. The J gene is TRBJ2-7, the V gene TRBV29-1, with 7 bases that match TRBD2. CDR1 is SQVTM and CDR2 is ANQGSEA in the germline V gene. There are 11 residues in the CDR3. Losses at the gene ends were 7 bases for V and 6 bases for J; bases not matched to a gene: 6. CDR3 sequence (DNA): TGCAGCGGCGGGGGAGGGAGCGAGCAGTACTTC. It translates to CSGGGGSEQYF.

This clonotype appeared a few times. The chain links TRBV14 to TRBJ2-2; D call uncertain. V lost 7 bases, J lost 1 base, and 7 bases lay in between. CDR1 SGHDN and CDR2 FVKESK come from the germline V gene. This CDR3 region has 13 residues. This chain's CDR3 is CASTKENTGELFF. The CDR3 nucleotides read TGTGCCAGCACTAAGGAGAACACCGGGGAGCTGTTTTTT.

This clonotype was counted ten times or more. This chain uses TRBV6-2 or TRBV6-3 with TRBJ2-7; no definite D call. The CDR3 is made up of 16 amino acids. V gave up 5 bases and J gave up 5 bases, with 22 bases separating them. CDR1 is MNHEY, CDR2 SVGEGT, per germline. CDR3 DNA: TGTGCCAGCAGTACCCCGACGCACCAGGCGAGGCACGAGCAGTACTTC. It specifies CASSTPTHQARHEQYF.

This clonotype appeared a few times. This chain links TRBV6-6 with TRBJ2-7; D remains unclear. With 0 bases removed from V and 3 bases from J, the gap between germline ends came to 12 bases. The germline V gene encodes CDR1 MNHNY and CDR2 SVGAGI (reference sequence). This CDR3 comprises 15 residues. This chain's CDR3 is CASSYSGLPVYEQYF. The CDR3 bases are TGTGCCAGCAGTTACTCAGGCTTACCCGTCTACGAGCAGTACTTC.

The rearrangement joins TRBV29-1 to TRBJ2-5, with D possibly TRBD1 on 5 matching bases. Germline-derived CDR1 and CDR2 are SQVTM and ANQGSEA. Deletions cut 0 bases from V and 1 base from J, with 12 bases between. This CDR3 contains 15 residues. The DNA for the CDR3 is TGCAGCGTTGAAGAAACAGGTGTTTTCCAAGAGACCCAGTACTTC. Translation gives CSVEETGVFQETQYF. The whole variable domain, remainder taken from reference TRBV29-1 and TRBJ2-5, is SAVISQKPSRDICQRGTSLTIQCQVDSQVTMMFWYRQQPGQSLTLIATANQGSEATYESGFVIDKFPISRPNLTFSTLTVSNMSPEDSSIYLCSVEETGVFQETQYFGPGTRLLVL.

This clonotype came up a few times. The chain uses TRBV14 and TRBJ2-7, with TRBD1 matching over 7 bases. The germline gives CDR1 SGHDN, CDR2 FVKESK. J lost 2 bases, V lost 5 bases, and 9 bases had no gene match. The CDR3 has 15 amino acids. CDR3: CASSGQGQTTYEQYF. The CDR3 DNA reads TGTGCCAGCAGCGGGCAGGGACAGACGACCTACGAGCAGTACTTC.

This clonotype has just a few counts. The rearrangement uses TRBV20-1 and TRBJ2-3, with D tentatively TRBD1 (6 bases). V was pared by 0 bases and J by 14 bases, with 18 bases between. The CDR3 loop spans 13 amino acids. CDR1 is DFQATT and CDR2 is SNEGSKA in the germline V gene (reference sequence). The CDR3 DNA sequence: TGCAGTGCTAGAGACTCAGGGGAAACTTCGCGGTATTTT. Protein: CSARDSGETSRYF.

The J gene is TRBJ2-3, the V gene TRBV20-1, with TRBD1 identical over 8 bases. Germline trimming cut 5 bases from V and 2 bases from J; bases unmatched to any gene: 6. The length of the CDR3 is 14 residues. In germline, CDR1 is DFQATT, CDR2 SNEGSKA (reference sequence). The CDR3 sequence is CSAPRTGTTDTQYF. CDR3 bases: TGCAGTGCTCCAAGGACAGGGACCACAGATACGCAGTATTTT.

The chain combines TRBV27 with TRBJ1-5, with 7 bases that match TRBD1. The CDR3 spans 14 residues. The V and J ends lost 5 bases and 3 bases, in that order; junction bases with no gene match: 4. CDR1 MNHEY and CDR2 SMNVEV come from the germline V gene (reference sequence). In nucleotides, the CDR3 is TGTGCCAGCAGTACAGGGGTTAACAATCAGCCCCAGCATTTT. Translating gives CASSTGVNNQPQHF.

This clonotype showed up many times. The CDR3 nucleotides read TGTGCCAGCAGCTTAGAGCCTAGCGGGTTAGACGTCTCCTACAATGAGCAGTTCTTC. Translation: CASSLEPSGLDVSYNEQFF. V and J are TRBV7-8 and TRBJ2-1; 8 bases agree with TRBD2. Germline values: CDR1 SGHVS, CDR2 FQNEAQ. Germline trimming cut 1 base from V and 0 bases from J; bases unmatched to any gene: 11. The CDR3 loop spans 19 amino acids. The entire variable domain, with the rest obtained from reference TRBV7-8 and TRBJ2-1, is as follows: GAGVSQSPRYKVAKRGQDVALRCDPISGHVSLFWYQQALGQGPEFLTYFQNEAQLDKSGLPSDRFFAERPEGSVSTLKIQRTQQEDSAVYLCASSLEPSGLDVSYNEQFFGPGTRLTVL.

The sample holds a few counts of this clonotype. The chain has TRBV24-1 and TRBJ1-1; D perhaps matches TRBD1 (5 bases). The CDR3 is 12 residues long. V lost 6 bases and J 4 bases, leaving 8 bases between the germline ends. Germline V gives CDR1 KGHDR, CDR2 SFDVKD. CDR3 DNA sequence: TGTGCCACCAGTTCCGGGGGCACTGAAGCTTTCTTT. It is translated as CATSSGGTEAFF.

The table lists this clonotype with many counts. The rearrangement joins TRBV6-2 or TRBV6-3 to TRBJ2-3, with unresolved D. V was pared by 0 bases and J by 6 bases, with 25 bases between. Germline values: CDR1 MNHEY, CDR2 SVGEGT. The CDR3 has 19 residues. CDR3 bases: TGTGCCAGCAGTTACTCGATTAGCTACGCTGACTCCCTTCCGGATACGCAGTATTTT. Translating gives CASSYSISYADSLPDTQYF.

The table lists this clonotype with a few counts. V and J are TRBV19 and TRBJ1-5, with 12 nucleotides matching TRBD1. V was pared by 7 bases and J by 6 bases, with 7 bases of the junction left unmatched. The length of the CDR3 is 15 residues. The germline CDR1 and CDR2 sequences are LNHDA and SQIVND (reference sequence). In nucleotides, the CDR3 is TGTGCCAGTACCCCGGGACAGGGGGCGGGTCAGCCCCAGCATTTT. Its translation is CASTPGQGAGQPQHF.

The chain joins TRBV7-9 to TRBJ1-3, with TRBD1 matching over 7 bases. The germline CDR1 and CDR2 sequences are SEHNR and FQNEAQ (reference sequence). The CDR3 consists of 14 residues. The V and J ends lost 5 bases and 4 bases, in that order; junction bases with no gene match: 5. In nucleotides, the CDR3 is TGTGCCAGCAGCCAGACAGGGTCAGGAAACACCATATATTTT. This codes for CASSQTGSGNTIYF.

The chain couples TRBV2 to TRBJ2-1; 11 bases map to TRBD2. This CDR3 contains 14 residues. Losses at the gene ends were 8 bases for V and 7 bases for J; bases not matched to a gene: 7. CDR1 is SNHLY and CDR2 is FYNNEI in the germline V gene. CDR3 residues: CASVLAGAGNEQFF. In DNA form, the CDR3 reads TGTGCCAGCGTACTAGCGGGAGCTGGGAATGAGCAGTTCTTC.

This clonotype appeared a few times. The chain uses TRBV4-2 and TRBJ2-5; 11 bases fit TRBD2. V trimming: 0 bases; J trimming: 3 bases; junction bases outside the gene matches: 0. Per the germline V gene, CDR1 is LGHNA and CDR2 is YNFKEQ. The CDR3 is 15 amino acids. This chain's CDR3 is CASSQETSGKETQYF. CDR3 nucleotides: TGTGCCAGCAGCCAAGAGACTAGCGGGAAAGAGACCCAGTACTTC.

This clonotype was counted a few times. The CDR3 region is CASKELAGPSSYEQYF. Written as DNA, the CDR3 is TGCGCCAGCAAGGAACTAGCGGGTCCGAGCTCCTACGAGCAGTACTTC. The chain recombines TRBV5-1 with TRBJ2-7, with 9 positions matching TRBD2. The CDR3 is made up of 16 amino acids. The V gene's germline CDR1 is SGHRS and CDR2 YFSETQ. V was pared by 6 bases and J by 0 bases, with 10 bases of the junction left unmatched. The variable domain in full, with the rest retrieved from reference TRBV5-1 and TRBJ2-7, is KAGVTQTPRYLIKTRGQQVTLSCSPISGHRSVSWYQQTPGQGLQFLFEYFSETQRNKGNFPGRFSGRQFSNSRSEMNVSTLELGDSALYLCASKELAGPSSYEQYFGPGTRLTVT.

This clonotype was counted at least ten times. The V gene is TRBV7-9, the J gene TRBJ1-4; no clear D gene. The CDR3 runs 12 residues. Trimming removed 5 bases at V and 8 bases at J, with 9 bases between. Germline assignment: CDR1 SEHNR and CDR2 FQNEAQ (reference sequence). The CDR3 region is CASSVGVEKLFF. The DNA for the CDR3 is TGTGCCAGCAGCGTGGGCGTCGAAAAACTGTTTTTT.

Only a few counts were recorded for this clonotype. The CDR3 reads CASSLDLKGEQYF. The DNA for the CDR3 is TGTGCCAGCAGCTTGGACTTGAAAGGCGAGCAGTACTTC. The gene calls are TRBV7-2 and TRBJ2-7, with D tentatively TRBD2 (5 bases). This CDR3 spans 13 amino acids. V lost 3 bases to trimming and J lost 6 bases, with 12 bases between them. Germline V gene lookup returns CDR1 SGHTA and CDR2 FQGNSA.

This clonotype was seen at least ten times. The chain recombines TRBV12-3 or TRBV12-4 with TRBJ1-5; 9 nucleotides line up with TRBD1. The V and J ends lost 5 bases and 5 bases, in that order; junction bases with no gene match: 4. This CDR3 is 14 amino acids long. The CDR3 DNA follows: TGTGCCAGCAGTATAGGACAGGGGTATCAGCCCCAGCATTTT. It codes for CASSIGQGYQPQHF.

The rearrangement links TRBV6-5 to TRBJ2-1, with TRBD2 as a possible D gene (5 bases). Looked up from germline, CDR1 is MNHEY and CDR2 is SVGAGI. The CDR3 has 12 residues. Trimming cost V 7 bases and J 3 bases, with 7 bases left between them. In DNA, the CDR3 is TGTGCCAGCACCGGGGACTACAATGAGCAGTTCTTC. Its protein product is CASTGDYNEQFF.

In its sample, this clonotype was seen a few times. The J gene is TRBJ2-3, the V gene TRBV11-3; 12 bases fit TRBD2. The V gene end was trimmed by 4 bases and the J gene end by 3 bases; junction bases not matched to a gene: 5. Germline V gene sequence: CDR1 SGHNT, CDR2 YENEEA. The CDR3 loop spans 16 amino acids. The CDR3 reads CASSSGTSGLTDTQYF. The CDR3 DNA is TGTGCCAGCAGCTCCGGGACTAGCGGGTTAACAGATACGCAGTATTTT.

This clonotype was seen a few times. The chain carries TRBV19 and TRBJ1-5; the match to TRBD1 covers 8 bases. The germline gives CDR1 LNHDA, CDR2 SQIVND (reference sequence). Trimming cost V 2 bases and J 2 bases; bases outside gene matches: 8. The CDR3 totals 17 residues. The CDR3 is CASSISHRGSGNQPQHF. CDR3 sequence (DNA): TGTGCCAGTAGTATATCCCACAGGGGGTCAGGCAATCAGCCCCAGCATTTT.

This clonotype appeared a few times. This rearrangement joins TRBV7-3 to TRBJ1-1; D is ambiguous. Germline lookup yields CDR1 SGHTA and CDR2 FQGTGA. The CDR3 runs 15 residues. V lost 5 bases and J lost 1, with 14 bases in between. CDR3 coding DNA: TGTGCCAGCAGCCGTATTAGGGCCCCGAACACTGAAGCTTTCTTT. Protein sequence: CASSRIRAPNTEAFF.